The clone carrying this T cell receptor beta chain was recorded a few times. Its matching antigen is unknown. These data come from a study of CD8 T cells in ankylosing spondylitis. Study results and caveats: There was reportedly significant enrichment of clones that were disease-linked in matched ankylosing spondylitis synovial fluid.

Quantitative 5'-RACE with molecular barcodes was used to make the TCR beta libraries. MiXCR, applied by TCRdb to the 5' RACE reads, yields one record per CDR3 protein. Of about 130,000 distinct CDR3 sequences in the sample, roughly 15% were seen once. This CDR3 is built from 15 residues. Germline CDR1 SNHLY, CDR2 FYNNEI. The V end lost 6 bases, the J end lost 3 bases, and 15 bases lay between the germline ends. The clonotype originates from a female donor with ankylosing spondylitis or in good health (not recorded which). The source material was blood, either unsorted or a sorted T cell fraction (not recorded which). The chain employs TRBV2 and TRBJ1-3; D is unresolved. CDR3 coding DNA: TGTGCCAGCAGACGGACTTTAGGAAGTGGAAACACCATATATTTT. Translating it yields CASRRTLGSGNTIYF.